This T cell receptor (beta chain) was retrieved from a study of cytomegalovirus exposure and HLA in healthy donors (dated by TCRdb to 2017 to 2019). For context, the study as a whole: According to an earlier analysis of a few hundred of the donors, about 170 million T cells yielded roughly 100 million unique TCR beta sequences and approximately 300 Gb of sequence data. An early release covering around 630 HLA-typed donors comprised 250 to 350 gigabases of sequencing data and tens of millions of unique TCR sequences. Of the 300 to 500 genotyped donors, 80% to 90% were placed in the genetic ancestry cluster associated with self-reported Caucasian donors. The aim of the study was to test whether cataloging public T cell receptors could identify signatures of past pathogen exposure. The study profiled the T cell repertoires of 500 to 800 subjects by immunosequencing and related them to cytomegalovirus serostatus. Along with the roughly 670-subject first cohort, a separate validation cohort of more than 90 different subjects was used. To predict cytomegalovirus infection status, the study brought together high-throughput TCR immunosequencing, statistical association of individual TCRs with disease status, and machine learning. A later analysis re-examined previously published TCR beta repertoires from just over 650 donors and added high-resolution HLA genotyping to investigate patterns of TCR occurrence. In the later analysis, no new phenotypic data were used to find candidate immune exposures; instead, reliance was placed on TCR beta sequences and their occurrence across donors. An earlier analysis of several hundred of the donors used high-throughput TCR beta sequencing to judge whether each TCR beta V gene segment behaved as functional or pseudogenic. Alongside the repertoire data, information on donor age, sex, ethnicity and CMV serostatus was compiled. Genome-wide SNP genotypes for about 60% of the 666 donors were used in a later genetic analysis, which treated that subset as a discovery cohort. Every repertoire in the discovery cohort had been generated on one and the same sequencing platform. HLA typing included class I and class II loci at four-digit resolution. The number of donors typed differed by locus, with roughly 620-630 for A, B, C, DRB1 and DQB1, 522 for DQA1, about 610 for DPA1, and around 430 for DPB1. Roughly 5 DR-DQ haplotypes were handled as single units for association and clustering, since linkage in the cohort was strong. On average, roughly 200,000 unique TCR beta nucleotide sequences were sequenced per donor among some 420 genotyped donors of the cohort, with approximately 18% of those sequences being non-productive. Summary of the overall study and its limitations: Correlated functional status among segregating V segments might be attributable to linkage disequilibrium, but an unknown experimental factor could not be ruled out. It was suggested by the authors that the approach could potentially be generalized to other disease states and immunological phenotypes. Most TCR sequences were observed very rarely across donors, whereas some public TCRs were present in many individuals. In a later analysis, TCR association rates were found to vary across HLA loci, with the most associated TCRs seen for DRB1 alleles and the fewest for HLA-C alleles. In a later genetic analysis, a missense DCLRE1C variant was associated with V-gene and J-gene trimming of TCR beta chains, and the association was replicated in an independent cohort. Most CMV-associated TCR beta chains appeared to be HLA-restricted in a later analysis, and the HLA associations seemed to be driven largely by CMV exposure. In a later analysis, HLA-associated TCR beta chains showed more clonal expansion and lower generation probabilities than non-associated chains that were equally common. Roughly 17 rarely observed V segments, including chromosome 9 orphons, were excluded from the earlier analysis of several hundred of the donors because counts were too low. Presence/absence analyses assumed roughly uniform sequencing depth across donors, an assumption that may not hold. A further reported finding was that TCR beta sequences accurately predicted the HLA-A and HLA-B alleles for most subjects in the first cohort. Immune exposure information for the cohort was limited to CMV serostatus. Assigning TCR associations to individual alleles was difficult when HLA alleles, especially DR and DQ, strongly co-occurred. In an earlier analysis of over 550 of the donors, most TCR beta V segments were observed in productive rearrangements about 87% or about 30% of the time, broadly matching IMGT annotations. Three of the identified cytomegalovirus-associated TCR beta chains were confirmed in vitro to be specific for cytomegalovirus antigens. Compared with the 666-donor mean, donors in an Asian-associated ancestry cluster had fewer N-insertions in productive TCRs, according to a later genetic analysis. Only TCR beta chains were sequenced in this cohort, and the absence of alpha or paired-chain data limited detectable features. Because some donors lacked HLA typing at each locus, the association tests relied only on the typed subset. Some IMGT-functional V segments, including TRBV6-2 and TRBV6-3, could not be distinguished by the 87-base-pair reads and were therefore excluded. The study listed around 160 TCR beta chains as associated with cytomegalovirus. A cluster of highly shared sequence variants was judged likely to be a technical artifact of the sequencing pipeline. According to a later analysis, parvovirus B19, influenza, CMV and Epstein-Barr virus appeared linked to several top co-occurrence clusters. At a false discovery rate of 0.05, a later analysis linked 16,951 TCR beta sequences to specific HLA alleles. The classifier was reported to diagnose cytomegalovirus status with high specificity and sensitivity in both the original cohort and the validation cohort.

The cohort was made up of 500 to 800 healthy bone marrow donors. All cohort members were sampled while nominally healthy, although unrecorded immune exposures were likely present. The donor was CMV seronegative and was included in the group of a few hundred seronegative cohort members. A peripheral blood sample was collected from each donor, and TCR beta sequencing was performed on peripheral blood mononuclear cells. The Qiagen DNeasy Blood Extraction Kit was used to extract genomic DNA from the blood cell samples. Libraries came from the immunoSEQ multiplex PCR assay. For the multiplex PCR, a mixture combining 60 forward primers for TCR Vbeta segments and 13 reverse primers for TCR Jbeta segments was used. Amplification of the CDR3 region of rearranged TCR beta genes was performed with a multiplex PCR assay on genomic DNA. The Illumina HiSeq System was used to sequence the amplified TCR beta libraries as 87-base-pair reads. The original pipeline was this. Across the 600 to 700 repertoires, a later analysis counted tens of millions of unique TCR beta chains, around 10 million of which were shared by at least two donors. Raw reads were error-corrected and collapsed into unique sequences by a nearest-neighbor algorithm in which closely related sequences were merged to remove PCR and sequencing errors. To assign V, D and J gene segments, CDR3 sequences were aligned to IMGT reference sequences. For a sequence to be retained, a match of at least six nucleotides to both a V gene segment and a J gene segment was required. A rearrangement was called productive if the CDR3 had no stop codons and remained in frame with V and J, and every other rearrangement was called non-productive. Following IMGT convention, CDR3 was defined as the stretch from the second conserved V-encoded cysteine up to the conserved J-encoded phenylalanine. The earlier analysis of about 620 of the donors excluded sequences that lacked an unambiguous match to a single V gene segment. In an earlier analysis of 587 of the donors, V segments were called functional above 56.7% productive rearrangements and were called segregating when the between-donor standard deviation exceeded 5%. A statistical classification framework was built to diagnose cytomegalovirus status from the catalog of TCR beta chain sequences. In a later analysis, TCR nucleotide sequences were compared against IMGT/GENE-DB human TR gene sequences so that V and J genes could be assigned. In a later analysis, CDR3 sequences and most-parsimonious VDJ recombination scenarios were assigned using the TCRdist pipeline. In a later analysis, every TCR beta chain was defined by the combination of its CDR3 amino acid sequence and its V-gene family, and reads without a unique V-gene family were dropped. A later analysis removed several hundred highly shared, low-generation-probability nucleotide sequences to deal with suspected cross-contamination and a sequencing artifact. A later analysis calculated a clonal expansion index for each public chain from normalized within-repertoire ranks of inferred template counts. In a later analysis, generation probabilities were computed with a VDJ recombination model fitted to out-of-frame rearrangements, and the resulting probabilities were checked against IGoR. A later analysis scored TCR-TCR, TCR-HLA and TCR-CMV co-occurrence with hypergeometric tests, applying a repertoire-size bias correction to TCR pairs. To estimate false discovery rates, a later analysis permuted the HLA or CMV assignments 20 times. In a later analysis, co-occurring TCRs were grouped using DBSCAN, with TCRdist sequence similarity added in when clustering inside HLA-allele-positive subsets. Repertoires with fewer than 30,000 or more than 120,000 public chains, plus five repertoires with anomalous nucleotide sharing, were excluded from co-occurrence clustering. TCRdb re-hosts the immuneACCESS table, in-frame sequences only. Its copies lack some clones; in the studies checked, an unresolved V gene accounts for under half of them, and the cause for the rest is not known. The D gene and trimming were derived from the DNA, and the V and J assignments and clone size from that table. The table of this sample itemizes 77,000 or so clones. The ten biggest clones cover about 4.2% of the sample.

CDR3 length: 10 amino acids, cysteine to phenylalanine. Left in the record is the CDR3 DNA by itself, 30 bases read in frame from the first base. The germline V gene (reference sequence) gives CDR1 as DFQATT and CDR2 as SNEGSKA. At the junction V is shortened by 5 bases and J by 7 bases, with 6 bases in between. A word on this clone: There is no known antigen for this receptor.

The V gene is TRBV20-1 and the J gene is TRBJ2-1; a confident D gene designation cannot be given. The sample consisted of PBMCs. This TCR came from a man under 40 in good health and CMV-seronegative. The CDR3 reads CSALVNEQFF. The sequence in DNA is TGCAGTGCTTTAGTGAATGAGCAGTTCTTC.